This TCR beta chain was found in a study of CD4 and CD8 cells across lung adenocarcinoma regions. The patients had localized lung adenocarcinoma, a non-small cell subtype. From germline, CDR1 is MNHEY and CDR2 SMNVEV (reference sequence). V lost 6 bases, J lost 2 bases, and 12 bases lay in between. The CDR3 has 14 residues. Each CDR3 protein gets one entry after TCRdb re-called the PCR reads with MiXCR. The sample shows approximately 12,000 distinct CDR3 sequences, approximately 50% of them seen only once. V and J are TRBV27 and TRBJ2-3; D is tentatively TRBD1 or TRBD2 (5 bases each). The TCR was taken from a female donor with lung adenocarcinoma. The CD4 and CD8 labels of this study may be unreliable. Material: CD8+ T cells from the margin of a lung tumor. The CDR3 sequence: CASRGVGVTDTQYF. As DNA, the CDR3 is TGTGCCAGCAGGGGGGTGGGGGTCACAGATACGCAGTATTTT.